This record covers a single T cell receptor beta chain. Its antigen is unknown. This CDR3 is built from 14 residues. Trimming pared 6 bases from V and 4 bases from J, leaving 10 bases between. The data were obtained in a study of CD8 T cells in Susac syndrome. Study findings and constraints: The number of individuals included in the study's TCR sequencing and HLA analysis was acknowledged as relatively small. The authors found no clonal expansion in Susac syndrome CD4+ T cell repertoires.

Through negative isolation, CD4+ and CD8+ T cells were obtained, while TEMRA cells were enriched using FACS. Random hexamers were used to reverse transcribe the RNA input (about 0.5 to 1 ug). A multiplex approach, immunoSEQ multiplex PCR, amplified TCR beta CDR3 across 54 Vbeta and 13 Jbeta. TCRdb reanalysed the immunoSEQ multiplex PCR reads using MiXCR and keeps one entry per CDR3 protein. The sample lists 85,000 to 95,000 distinct CDR3 sequences, roughly 94% occurring once. The chain couples TRBV12-3 or TRBV12-4 to TRBJ2-6; D ambiguous. Sequencing was performed on CD4+ T cells from PBMCs. The TCR comes from a human donor with Susac syndrome. The CDR3 bases are TGTGCCAGCAGCATAACGGCCGGGGCCAACGTCCTGACTTTC. Its protein product is CASSITAGANVLTF.